The sample holds many counts of the clone carrying this T cell receptor (beta chain). Its target is not known. This sample was taken from a study of read filtering for tumor transcriptome and immune sequencing. Study background: DNase treatment preceded whole-transcriptome library preparation.

General study findings and limits: Even smaller IR-seq throughput identified most shared clonotypes. Dropping single-read clonotypes raised IR-seq and RNA-seq shared-clonotype correlation.

The CDR3 runs to 13 residues. V was clipped by 2 bases and J by 4 bases, with 7 bases between them. Germline assignment: CDR1 SGHRS and CDR2 YFSETQ. This library used approximately 390 ng RNA and molecular barcoded adaptors spanning alpha/delta and beta/gamma chains. TCRdb fed the reads into MiXCR, producing one record per CDR3 protein. The repertoire consists of 60,000 to 80,000 distinct CDR3 sequences, with approximately 15% occurring once and the leading ten covering 40% to 55%. The sequence came from a donor aged 40 or older with multiple myeloma. The sample was a population of CD138-negative cells sorted from bone marrow. This chain joins TRBV5-1 and TRBJ2-1; no clear D. Written as DNA, the CDR3 is TGCGCCAGCAGCTTAGGAGTATACAATGAGCAGTTCTTC. It encodes CASSLGVYNEQFF. Full variable domain (rest looked up from reference TRBV5-1 and TRBJ2-1): KAGVTQTPRYLIKTRGQQVTLSCSPISGHRSVSWYQQTPGQGLQFLFEYFSETQRNKGNFPGRFSGRQFSNSRSEMNVSTLELGDSALYLCASSLGVYNEQFFGPGTRLTVL.